The next 21 T cell receptor beta chains were all read from a single sample in a study of CD8 T cells in ankylosing spondylitis. TCRdb itself ran the 5' RACE reads through MiXCR, one entry per CDR3 protein. The top ten hold less than 15% of the sample, which has about 340,000 distinct CDR3 sequences, 20% to 25% seen once. The specimen sequenced was blood, either unsorted or a sorted T cell fraction (not recorded which). The receptors originated from a male donor with ankylosing spondylitis or in good health (not recorded which).

V usage is TRBV2 and J usage is TRBJ2-7; D is perhaps TRBD1 (6 bases). Germline values: CDR1 SNHLY, CDR2 FYNNEI. This CDR3 has 18 residues. V lost 4 bases to trimming and J lost 3 bases, with 25 bases between them. CDR3 DNA: TGTGCCAGCAGTGTATCCGAAGTACAGGGAGAAGGGGTCTACGAGCAGTACTTC. This translates into CASSVSEVQGEGVYEQYF. Variable domain in full (rest from reference TRBV2 and TRBJ2-7): EPEVTQTPSHQVTQMGQEVILRCVPISNHLYFYWYRQILGQKVEFLVSFYNNEISEKSEIFDDQFSVERPDGSNFTLKIRSTKLEDSAMYFCASSVSEVQGEGVYEQYFGPGTRLTVT.

This sequence joins TRBV20-1 and TRBJ2-1, with TRBD2 identical over 8 bases. The CDR3 loop spans 15 amino acids. V shed 3 bases and J 4 bases; nucleotides not matched to a gene: 8. The germline CDR1 and CDR2 sequences are DFQATT and SNEGSKA (reference sequence). This CDR3 is CSASDRASGYNEQFF. The CDR3 DNA reads TGCAGTGCTAGCGATAGGGCTAGCGGGTACAATGAGCAGTTCTTC.

The V call is TRBV11-2, the J call TRBJ2-1; possible D gene TRBD2, 6 bases. CDR3 length: 16 amino acids. From germline, CDR1 is SGHAT and CDR2 FQNNGV. The ends were cut back, 3 bases at V and 8 bases at J, with 20 bases in the middle. The CDR3 sequence is CASSLSGPGYFYEQFF. CDR3 bases: TGTGCCAGCAGCTTGAGCGGGCCGGGGTACTTCTATGAGCAGTTCTTC.

This clonotype was observed a few times. This rearrangement joins TRBV15 to TRBJ2-5; D gene unclear. CDR1 and CDR2 from the germline V gene are LNHNV and YYDKDF (reference sequence). This CDR3 has 14 residues. V was cut by 0 bases and J by 4 bases, with 9 bases left in between. The CDR3 loop reads CATSRELAPETQYF. DNA of the CDR3: TGTGCCACCAGCAGAGAACTGGCCCCAGAGACCCAGTACTTC.

V gene TRBV2 combines with J gene TRBJ2-5; unclear D gene. CDR1 SNHLY and CDR2 FYNNEI come from the germline V gene. The CDR3 covers 13 residues. V was shortened by 7 bases and J by 0 bases, with 9 bases between the two germline ends. CDR3 protein: CASMGRNQETQYF. In DNA, the CDR3 is TGTGCCAGCATGGGCAGGAACCAAGAGACCCAGTACTTC.

The J gene is TRBJ2-7, the V gene TRBV9, with 7 bases lining up with TRBD1. J gave up 1 base and V 0 bases, and 4 bases lay outside the gene matches. The CDR3 runs 15 residues. The V gene's germline CDR1 is SGDLS and CDR2 YYNGEE. The CDR3 region is CASSVASRGSYEQYF. The CDR3 DNA reads as TGTGCCAGCAGCGTAGCTAGCAGGGGGTCCTACGAGCAGTACTTC.

This clonotype was observed a handful of times. The J gene is TRBJ2-7, the V gene TRBV20-1, with TRBD1 matching over 7 bases. J gave up 4 bases and V 5 bases, and 8 bases lay outside the gene matches. This CDR3 has 13 residues. Germline assignment: CDR1 DFQATT and CDR2 SNEGSKA (reference sequence). CDR3 region: CSASGTERYEQYF. The DNA of the CDR3 is TGCAGTGCTTCCGGGACAGAGCGATACGAGCAGTACTTC.

The sample holds a few counts of this clonotype. J is TRBJ2-1 and V is TRBV4-1, with 8 bases aligning to TRBD2. The CDR3 consists of 15 residues. In germline, CDR1 is MGHRA, CDR2 YSYEKL. The V gene end was trimmed by 0 bases and the J gene end by 8 bases; junction bases not matched to a gene: 6. CDR3 nucleotides: TGCGCCAGCAGCCAAGATGGGCGGGGGGTGGATGAGCAGTTCTTC. Its protein product is CASSQDGRGVDEQFF.

This clonotype has more than one count but fewer than ten. The V and J genes are TRBV29-1 and TRBJ2-7, with TRBD2 matching over 9 bases. The V gene end was trimmed by 6 bases and the J gene end by 7 bases; junction bases not matched to a gene: 10. The CDR3 has 13 residues. Germline CDR1 and CDR2: SQVTM and ANQGSEA. This CDR3 is CSVEGGGAEEQYF. In DNA form, the CDR3 reads TGCAGCGTGGAGGGCGGGGGGGCCGAAGAGCAGTACTTC.

J is TRBJ1-3 and V is TRBV12-3 or TRBV12-4; TRBD1 matches at 9 bases. V was clipped by 6 bases and J by 6 bases; unmatched bases: 6. The CDR3 totals 14 residues. The CDR3 DNA follows: TGTGCCAGCAGCACCGGGACAGGGACAAACACCATATATTTT. Protein product: CASSTGTGTNTIYF.

This clonotype was detected only a few times. The rearrangement links TRBV7-9 to TRBJ1-1; unclear D gene. The CDR3 is 14 amino acids. Trimming cost V 5 bases and J 0 bases, with 10 bases left between them. Germline assignment: CDR1 SEHNR and CDR2 FQNEAQ (reference sequence). CDR3 bases: TGTGCCAGCAGCCAACTGCCCCTGAACACTGAAGCTTTCTTT. It translates to CASSQLPLNTEAFF.

The chain employs TRBV14 and TRBJ2-5, with TRBD2 matching over 8 bases. The CDR3 is 18 residues long. V was pared by 0 bases and J by 0 bases, with 9 bases of the junction left unmatched. CDR1 SGHDN and CDR2 FVKESK come from the germline V gene. Here the CDR3 reads CASSQDAAGGSYQETQYF. The CDR3 coding sequence is TGTGCCAGCAGCCAAGATGCGGCGGGGGGATCGTACCAAGAGACCCAGTACTTC.

The chain joins TRBV29-1 to TRBJ2-3, with a tentative D call TRBD1 (6 bases). This CDR3 is built from 12 residues. V lost 6 bases and J lost 2, with 9 bases in between. Germline V gene lookup returns CDR1 SQVTM and CDR2 ANQGSEA. The CDR3: CSVTGHTDTQYF. Here the CDR3 DNA reads TGCAGCGTCACAGGGCACACAGATACGCAGTATTTT.

The chain joins TRBV12-3 or TRBV12-4 to TRBJ2-6; tentatively, D is TRBD2 (5 bases). This CDR3 comprises 19 residues. The ends were cut back, 5 bases at V and 1 base at J, with 21 bases in the middle. Here the CDR3 reads CASSPRGATILSGANVLTF. The CDR3 DNA is TGTGCCAGCAGTCCCCGGGGTGCAACAATCCTATCTGGGGCCAACGTCCTGACTTTC.

This clonotype was seen a handful of times. This chain connects TRBV20-1 to TRBJ1-2; no firm D call. The CDR3 is made up of 14 amino acids. Germline V gives CDR1 DFQATT, CDR2 SNEGSKA (reference sequence). V gave up 5 bases and J gave up 1 base, with 14 bases separating them. CDR3 sequence reads: CSARNQENNYGYTF. The CDR3 nucleotides are TGCAGTGCTCGCAACCAAGAGAATAACTATGGCTACACCTTC.

The rearrangement links TRBV27 to TRBJ2-7, with D perhaps TRBD2 (5 bases). Germline CDR1 MNHEY, CDR2 SMNVEV (reference sequence). Trimming took off 0 bases at V and 2 bases at J, with 8 bases between the two ends. CDR3 length equals 14 residues. The DNA for the CDR3 is TGTGCCAGCAGTTTATCGCTAGCAACCTACGAGCAGTACTTC. This codes for CASSLSLATYEQYF.

The V gene is TRBV5-6, the J gene TRBJ1-2; D gene unclear. V dropped 0 bases and J dropped 3 bases, with 9 bases sitting between them. The CDR3 has 14 amino acids. Germline V gene lookup returns CDR1 SGHDT and CDR2 YYEEEE. As DNA, the CDR3 is TGTGCCAGCAGCTTGGGGGAGGACTACTATGGCTACACCTTC. Its translation is CASSLGEDYYGYTF.

The V and J genes are TRBV20-1 and TRBJ2-7; weak D call: TRBD2 (6 bases). This CDR3 region has 17 residues. V shed 3 bases and J shed 2 bases, with 23 bases lying between them. From germline, CDR1 is DFQATT and CDR2 SNEGSKA (reference sequence). CDR3 coding DNA: TGCAGTGCTAGGCCCCCGGGGGTGAGCGGGTCCACCTACGAGCAGTACTTC. Its protein is CSARPPGVSGSTYEQYF.

This clonotype has a handful of counts. The gene calls are TRBV9 and TRBJ1-1; perhaps TRBD1 as D (5 bases). Germline-derived CDR1 and CDR2 are SGDLS and YYNGEE. CDR3 length: 14 residues. V lost 5 bases, J lost 4 bases, and 15 bases lay in between. The CDR3 spells CASSPFGGSTEAFF. For the CDR3, the DNA is TGTGCCAGCAGTCCGTTCGGGGGGAGCACTGAAGCTTTCTTT. Combining the CDR3 with reference TRBV9 and TRBJ1-1 gives the whole variable domain DSGVTQTPKHLITATGQRVTLRCSPRSGDLSVYWYQQSLDQGLQFLIQYYNGEERAKGNILERFSAQQFPDLHSELNLSSLELGDSALYFCASSPFGGSTEAFFGQGTRLTVV.

The chain couples TRBV18 to TRBJ2-5; 8 bases are shared with TRBD1. With V trimmed by 2 bases and J by 2 bases, 7 bases remained unmatched. CDR1 and CDR2 from the germline V gene are KGHSH and LQKENI. This CDR3 is 16 amino acids long. This chain's CDR3 is CASSPYGTGEQETQYF. In DNA, the CDR3 is TGTGCCAGCTCACCATATGGGACAGGTGAACAAGAGACCCAGTACTTC.

Only a few counts were recorded for this clonotype. The chain links TRBV7-8 to TRBJ1-2, with a tentative D call TRBD1 (6 bases). Germline CDR1 SGHVS, CDR2 FQNEAQ. V lost 5 bases and J lost 2, with 9 bases in between. This CDR3 is 13 amino acids long. This CDR3 is CASSPGQNYGYTF. CDR3 sequence (DNA): TGTGCCAGCAGCCCAGGACAGAACTATGGCTACACCTTC.